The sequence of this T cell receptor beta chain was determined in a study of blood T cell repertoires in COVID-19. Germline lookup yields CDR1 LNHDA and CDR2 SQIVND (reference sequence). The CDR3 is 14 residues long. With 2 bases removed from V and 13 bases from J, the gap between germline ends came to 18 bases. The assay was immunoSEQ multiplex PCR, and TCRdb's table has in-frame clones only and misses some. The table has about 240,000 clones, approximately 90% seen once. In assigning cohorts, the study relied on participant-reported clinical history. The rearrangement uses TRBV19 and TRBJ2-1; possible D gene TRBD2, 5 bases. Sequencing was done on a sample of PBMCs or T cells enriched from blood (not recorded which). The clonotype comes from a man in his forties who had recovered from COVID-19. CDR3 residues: CASSISGLRSRQFF. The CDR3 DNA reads TGTGCCAGTAGTATATCGGGGTTAAGGTCTCGTCAGTTCTTC.